This entry lists 31 T cell receptor beta chains sequenced from one sample in a study of molecular identifiers for immune sequencing clone quantification. TCRdb re-analysed the PCR reads in MiXCR, keeping a single row per CDR3 protein. This table holds 600,000 to 650,000 distinct CDR3 sequences, roughly 21% found once. Sequencing used naive CD8+ T cells from blood, with Jurkat cell RNA spiked in. Subset noted: FACS-sorted CD8+CD4-CCR7+CD45RA+ naive T cells. The receptors shown here come from a human donor in good health. Some libraries in this study had Jurkat cell RNA spiked in.

This clonotype was counted at least ten times. The chain employs TRBV4-1 and TRBJ2-3; TRBD1 might be the D (5 bases). Germline CDR1 and CDR2: MGHRA and YSYEKL. CDR3 length: 15 amino acids. Trimming removed 4 bases at V and 3 bases at J, with 14 bases between. As DNA, the CDR3 is TGCGCCAGCAGCCCAGAACCCTCAGGGACAGATACGCAGTATTTT. Translation gives CASSPEPSGTDTQYF.

The rearrangement links TRBV6-5 to TRBJ2-7; 7 bases are a match to TRBD2. Germline CDR1 MNHEY, CDR2 SVGAGI. This CDR3 region has 13 residues. J gave up 2 bases and V 5 bases, and 3 bases lay outside the gene matches. CDR3 residues: CASSTAGAYEQYF. In nucleotides, the CDR3 is TGTGCCAGCAGTACCGCGGGGGCCTACGAGCAGTACTTC.

This clonotype has a handful of counts. The rearrangement links TRBV28 to TRBJ2-1; 9 positions agree with TRBD2. Per germline, CDR1 MDHEN and CDR2 SYDVKM. The CDR3 has 15 amino acids. The V and J ends lost 3 bases and 5 bases, in that order; junction bases with no gene match: 5. The CDR3 coding sequence is TGTGCCAGCAGTTTTCGACTAGCGGAGGACAATGAGCAGTTCTTC. Translating gives CASSFRLAEDNEQFF.

There are many counts of this clonotype. V gene TRBV19 combines with J gene TRBJ2-6; 8 bases map to TRBD1. The trim removed 2 bases at V and 3 bases at J, leaving 9 bases unmatched. Germline values: CDR1 LNHDA, CDR2 SQIVND (reference sequence). There are 18 residues in the CDR3. Here the CDR3 reads CASSIYQGASVGANVLTF. CDR3 DNA: TGTGCCAGTAGTATATACCAGGGGGCGTCTGTTGGGGCCAACGTCCTGACTTTC.

This clonotype occurred many times. This rearrangement joins TRBV7-9 to TRBJ2-3; 14 positions agree with TRBD2. Looked up from germline, CDR1 is SEHNR and CDR2 is FQNEAQ (reference sequence). The CDR3 contains 16 residues. Trimming cost V 6 bases and J 6 bases; bases outside gene matches: 8. DNA for the CDR3: TGTGCCAGCAGTTCTCCGACTAGCGGGGGGGCCGATACGCAGTATTTT. The encoded protein is CASSSPTSGGADTQYF.

Regarding this clonotype: This clone may be a read error of a much larger clone one base away. V usage is TRBV2 and J usage is TRBJ2-3; D is undetermined. Germline V CDR1 and CDR2: SNHLY, FYNNEI. The CDR3 length is 16 residues. Deletions cut 11 bases from V and 1 base from J, with 22 bases between. CDR3 bases: TGTGCCGGCACCTGGTCGAGTAGTGATCGCACAGATACGCAGTATTTT. It encodes CAGTWSSSDRTDTQYF.

Remarks on this clonotype: One base away lies a much larger clone, so this may be a sequencing read error. V usage is TRBV30 and J usage is TRBJ2-1; possibly TRBD1 or TRBD2 for D (5 bases each). CDR1 and CDR2 from the germline V gene are GTSNPN and SVGIG (reference sequence). CDR3 length equals 13 residues. CDR3: CAWSRGPYNEQSF. As DNA, the CDR3 is TGTGCCTGGTCCCGGGGCCCGTACAATGAGCAGTCCTTC.

With respect to this clonotype: The conserved final phenylalanine or tryptophan is absent from the CDR3, which likely points to a read error. The chain couples TRBV12-3 or TRBV12-4 to TRBJ1-4; D not resolved. Trimming cost V 5 bases and J 10 bases, with 20 bases left between them. This CDR3 region has 15 residues. CDR3 DNA: TGTGCCAGCAGTCCAATTGGGTTATCGGGTGTAAAACTGTTTCTT. Translating it yields CASSPIGLSGVKLFL.

This clonotype was seen more than once but under ten times. V usage is TRBV11-3 and J usage is TRBJ2-2; TRBD1 or TRBD2 may be the D gene (5 bases each). CDR3 size: 17 residues. V was shortened by 3 bases and J by 6 bases, with 20 bases between the two germline ends. Germline CDR1 and CDR2: SGHNT and YENEEA. CDR3 DNA: TGTGCCAGCAGCTTGACTATGGGGCAGGGATTAGCCGGGGAGCTGTTTTTT. It translates to CASSLTMGQGLAGELFF.

About this clonotype itself: A much larger clone sits a single nucleotide away, making a read error possible. This chain connects TRBV7-9 to TRBJ2-5; 14 bases align to TRBD2. The CDR3 is 18 amino acids. The germline gives CDR1 SEHNR, CDR2 FQNEAQ (reference sequence). V lost 5 bases to trimming and J lost 5 bases; unmatched junction nucleotides: 13. The CDR3: CASSPPTSGGAQDETQYF. The CDR3 DNA sequence: TGTGCCAGCAGCCCCCCGACTAGCGGGGGGGCCCAGGATGAGACCCAGTACTTC.

This clonotype was counted many times. The rearrangement joins TRBV19 to TRBJ2-7; TRBD1 agrees at 9 bases. V shed 3 bases and J 0 bases; nucleotides not matched to a gene: 3. Germline CDR1 is LNHDA and CDR2 is SQIVND (reference sequence). This CDR3 is built from 15 residues. The CDR3 bases are TGTGCCAGTAGTATCGGGACAGGGATCTCCTACGAGCAGTACTTC. Protein: CASSIGTGISYEQYF. Variable domain in full (rest from reference TRBV19 and TRBJ2-7): DGGITQSPKYLFRKEGQNVTLSCEQNLNHDAMYWYRQDPGQGLRLIYYSQIVNDFQKGDIAEGYSVSREKKESFPLTVTSAQKNPTAFYLCASSIGTGISYEQYFGPGTRLTVT.

Ten or more counts support this clonotype. The chain recombines TRBV6-5 with TRBJ2-6; no clear D gene. CDR1 is MNHEY and CDR2 is SVGAGI in the germline V gene. Deletions cut 2 bases from V and 4 bases from J, with 3 bases between. This CDR3 is 13 amino acids long. CDR3 sequence reads: CASSYPGANVLTF. DNA for the CDR3: TGTGCCAGCAGTTACCCAGGGGCCAACGTCCTGACTTTC.

Ten or more counts support this clonotype. The chain joins TRBV7-8 to TRBJ2-3; 7 bases are shared with TRBD2. This CDR3 is built from 15 residues. Germline V gene lookup returns CDR1 SGHVS and CDR2 FQNEAQ. V lost 5 bases to trimming and J lost 4 bases; unmatched junction nucleotides: 9. The CDR3 region is CASSPGWGGADTQYF. In DNA form, the CDR3 reads TGTGCCAGCAGCCCGGGTTGGGGGGGGGCAGATACGCAGTATTTT.

This clonotype has a count of ten or more. The chain employs TRBV6-2 or TRBV6-3 and TRBJ1-1; D is uncertain. Germline values: CDR1 MNHEY, CDR2 SVGEGT. With 4 bases removed from V and 8 bases from J, the gap between germline ends came to 20 bases. The CDR3 has 15 amino acids. CDR3 protein: CASSSVPAFPPEAFF. CDR3 coding DNA: TGTGCCAGCAGTTCAGTCCCGGCGTTCCCCCCAGAAGCTTTCTTT.

The chain combines TRBV29-1 with TRBJ2-1; TRBD2 matches 7 bases. The V segment lost 4 bases and the J segment 6 bases; nucleotides outside the gene matches: 12. This CDR3 has 15 residues. CDR1 SQVTM and CDR2 ANQGSEA come from the germline V gene. The CDR3 here is CSVGLASGLANEQFF. The CDR3 DNA sequence: TGCAGCGTTGGCTTGGCTAGCGGTCTTGCCAATGAGCAGTTCTTC.

This clonotype showed up many times. The chain recombines TRBV7-9 with TRBJ2-5; TRBD2 matches at 8 bases. The J segment lost 4 bases and the V segment lost 5 bases, leaving 12 bases of the junction unmatched. The germline V gene encodes CDR1 SEHNR and CDR2 FQNEAQ (reference sequence). The CDR3 has 16 residues. CDR3 sequence: CASSGGYGGASETQYF. The CDR3 DNA is TGTGCCAGCAGCGGAGGGTACGGGGGGGCTTCAGAGACCCAGTACTTC.

The chain is built from TRBV2 and TRBJ2-7, with TRBD2 matching 9 bases. This CDR3 comprises 15 residues. With V trimmed by 4 bases and J by 4 bases, 8 bases remained unmatched. Germline CDR1 and CDR2: SNHLY and FYNNEI. CDR3 nucleotide sequence: TGTGCCAGCAGTGGGCGGGGGGGCCAATGGTACGAGCAGTACTTC. Translation gives CASSGRGGQWYEQYF.

Note on this clonotype: A read error may be the cause here, since a much bigger clone is one base away. The V gene is TRBV28, the J gene TRBJ1-5, with a possible D match to TRBD1 (5 bases). This CDR3 contains 15 residues. The germline V gene has CDR1 MDHEN and CDR2 SYDVKM. In DNA form, the CDR3 reads TGTGCCAGCAGTTTCTCGGGAGGGGTTGGTCAGCCCCGGCATTTT. It encodes CASSFSGGVGQPRHF.

The chain uses TRBV19 and TRBJ1-1; no clear D gene. The CDR3 covers 15 residues. The V end lost 7 bases, the J end lost 1 base, and 16 bases lay between the germline ends. Germline V gives CDR1 LNHDA, CDR2 SQIVND (reference sequence). In DNA form, the CDR3 reads TGTGCCAGTAATACTATTAAAGAGGGGAACACTGAAGCTTTCTTT. Protein sequence: CASNTIKEGNTEAFF.

Ten or more counts support this clonotype. The genes are TRBV20-1 and TRBJ2-7; 8 nucleotides match TRBD1. CDR3 length: 13 amino acids. In germline, CDR1 is DFQATT, CDR2 SNEGSKA (reference sequence). The V gene end was trimmed by 5 bases and the J gene end by 1 base; junction bases not matched to a gene: 4. The CDR3 reads CSAVDRESYEQYF. DNA for the CDR3: TGCAGTGCTGTGGACAGGGAATCCTACGAGCAGTACTTC.

This clonotype was detected many times. This chain connects TRBV7-9 to TRBJ1-4; possible D gene TRBD1, 6 bases. The V end was cut by 2 bases, the J end by 8 bases, with 12 bases between. This CDR3 is 14 amino acids long. Per the germline V gene, CDR1 is SEHNR and CDR2 is FQNEAQ (reference sequence). The CDR3: CASSLRQAGEKLFF. The CDR3 nucleotides read TGTGCCAGCAGCTTAAGACAGGCCGGGGAAAAACTGTTTTTT.

As for this clonotype: This sequence may be a read error, since a much larger clone differs from it by one base. This chain joins TRBV4-1 and TRBJ1-4; D gene unclear. Looked up from germline, CDR1 is MGHRA and CDR2 is YSYEKL. The CDR3 totals 15 residues. The CDR3 loop reads CASSQERGLNERLFF. The CDR3 nucleotides are TGCGCCAGCAGCCAAGAACGAGGGCTTAATGAAAGACTGTTTTTT.

A remark on this clonotype: Being one base from a much bigger clone, this may be a read error. The chain is built from TRBV6-1 and TRBJ2-7; 8 bases match TRBD2. V was pared by 6 bases and J by 4 bases, with 11 bases of the junction left unmatched. The CDR3 covers 15 residues. CDR1 and CDR2 from the germline V gene are MNHNS and SASEGT. The CDR3 protein is CASRDLTSEAYEQYF. CDR3 nucleotides: TGTGCCAGCAGGGATCTGACTAGCGAAGCTTACGAGCAGTACTTC.

The chain recombines TRBV7-2 with TRBJ2-5, with 16 positions matching TRBD2. Germline V CDR1 and CDR2: SGHTA, FQGNSA. This CDR3 has 17 amino acids. Trimming removed 4 bases from V and 2 bases from J; junction bases left unmatched: 4. Here the CDR3 reads CASSSGTSGRDQETQYF. The CDR3 DNA sequence: TGTGCCAGCAGCTCTGGGACTAGCGGGAGGGATCAAGAGACCCAGTACTTC.

This clonotype was detected many times. J is TRBJ1-5 and V is TRBV19; D is uncertain. V gave up 2 bases and J gave up 4 bases, with 6 bases separating them. Germline V gene sequence: CDR1 LNHDA, CDR2 SQIVND (reference sequence). The CDR3 is made up of 13 amino acids. CDR3 coding DNA: TGTGCCAGTAGTATAACCGGGAATCAGCCCCAGCATTTT. It codes for CASSITGNQPQHF.

This clonotype showed up just a few times. A much larger clone differs from this one at a single base, so this may be a read error. No conserved phenylalanine or tryptophan ends this CDR3, so it is likely a read error. The rearrangement joins TRBV29-1 to TRBJ1-1; D is possibly TRBD1 (5 bases). The germline V and J ends were trimmed by 4 bases and 4 bases, with 10 bases remaining between them. This CDR3 contains 12 residues. Germline assignment: CDR1 SQVTM and CDR2 ANQGSEA. CDR3 DNA sequence: TGCAGCGTTGGGGGCGAGGGCACTGAAGCTTTCCTT. It yields the protein CSVGGEGTEAFL.

This clonotype was picked up many times. V usage is TRBV7-3 and J usage is TRBJ1-1, with TRBD1 as a possible D gene (6 bases). Germline V gene data show CDR1 as SGHTA and CDR2 as FQGTGA. V lost 4 bases, J lost 1 base, and 7 bases lay in between. The CDR3 runs to 13 residues. As DNA, the CDR3 is TGTGCCAGCAGCTGGACAGAGAACACTGAAGCTTTCTTT. Residues: CASSWTENTEAFF.

In this sample, this clonotype turned up a few times. V gene TRBV9 combines with J gene TRBJ2-7; 7 bases map to TRBD1. Germline V gene lookup returns CDR1 SGDLS and CDR2 YYNGEE. The CDR3 has 15 residues. The junction had 5 bases not matched to a gene; V was cut back by 0 bases and J by 2 bases. The CDR3 sequence: CASSVGGGPTYEQYF. As DNA, the CDR3 is TGTGCCAGCAGCGTAGGAGGGGGCCCTACCTACGAGCAGTACTTC.

This clonotype was found many times. This chain uses TRBV4-1 with TRBJ1-1, with D perhaps TRBD1 (6 bases). CDR3 size: 15 residues. V was cut by 0 bases and J by 1 base, with 9 bases left in between. Germline values: CDR1 MGHRA, CDR2 YSYEKL. The CDR3 region is CASSQDWTANTEAFF. CDR3 nucleotides: TGCGCCAGCAGCCAAGATTGGACAGCGAACACTGAAGCTTTCTTT.

As to this clonotype: A much larger clone is a single base away; this may be a read error. The final CDR3 position lacks the conserved phenylalanine or tryptophan, pointing to a likely read error. The CDR3 bases are TGCGCCAGCAGCCGGGAGGAACTTCCGGATACGCAGTATCTT. It translates to CASSREELPDTQYL. The chain is built from TRBV4-3 and TRBJ2-3; possible D gene TRBD2, 6 bases. The CDR3 totals 14 residues. Germline values: CDR1 LGHNA, CDR2 YSLEER. Trimming took 4 bases from V and 6 from J, leaving 14 bases between them.

As to this clonotype: Since a much larger clone is just one base distant, this may be a read error. The rearrangement joins TRBV27 to TRBJ2-3; possible D gene TRBD1, 5 bases. Germline V gene lookup returns CDR1 MNHEY and CDR2 SMNVEV (reference sequence). This CDR3 is built from 14 residues. CDR3 DNA sequence: TGTGCCAGCAGTTTAATCTTTTCCACAGGTACGCAGTATTTT. It is translated as CASSLIFSTGTQYF.